The 25 T cell receptor beta chains listed next were all sequenced from one sample in a study of regulatory T cells in long-lasting Graves disease. In building TCR beta libraries, iRepertoire HTBI primers were used together with Arm-PCR of CDR3 regions. One entry per CDR3 protein, called by TCRdb with MiXCR from the multiplex PCR reads. The top ten clones hold around 21% of a sample with approximately 350,000 distinct CDR3 sequences, 16% of them seen once. Time point of the sample: newly diagnosed GD, antithyroid drugs for less than 3 months. From PBMCs, RNA was extracted and then used to make the TCR library. The same sample was also studied in work on T cells in Graves' hyperthyroidism and ophthalmopathy.

This specimen consisted of peripheral blood mononuclear cells (PBMCs), obtained at new diagnosis, from a patient treated with antithyroid drugs. All receptors come from a woman aged 18-35 years with Graves disease.

This clonotype was seen many times. The rearrangement uses TRBV30 and TRBJ2-5, with 7 bases that match TRBD1. V gave up 0 bases and J gave up 5 bases; unmatched junction bases: 6. This CDR3 has 14 amino acids. The germline V gene encodes CDR1 GTSNPN and CDR2 SVGIG (reference sequence). The CDR3 DNA follows: TGTGCCTGGAGTGTACTCGGCAGGGGGGAGACCCAGTACTTC. Its protein product is CAWSVLGRGETQYF.

The table lists this clonotype with a few counts. The V and J genes are TRBV5-4 and TRBJ1-4; D gene unclear. The CDR3 is 15 amino acids. Between the trimmed V and J ends, which lost 2 bases and 3 bases, there was a span of 11 bases. The germline V gene has CDR1 SGHNT and CDR2 YYREEE (reference sequence). CDR3 bases: TGTGCCAGCAGCTTAAATACACAGCCTAATGAAAAACTGTTTTTT. Residues: CASSLNTQPNEKLFF. The complete variable domain, with remaining parts taken from reference TRBV5-4 and TRBJ1-4, reads ETGVTQSPTHLIKTRGQQVTLRCSSQSGHNTVSWYQQALGQGPQFIFQYYREEENGRGNFPPRFSGLQFPNYSSELNVNALELDDSALYLCASSLNTQPNEKLFFGSGTQLSVL.

This clonotype was counted between two and nine times. The rearrangement joins TRBV20-1 to TRBJ2-4, with TRBD1 as a possible D gene (5 bases). The CDR3 length is 14 residues. Germline V lookup: CDR1 DFQATT, CDR2 SNEGSKA (reference sequence). Trimming removed 5 bases at V and 0 bases at J, with 11 bases between. The CDR3 DNA reads as TGCAGTGCTCTGGACACACTAGCCAAAAACATTCAGTACTTC. Translation: CSALDTLAKNIQYF.

CDR3 DNA sequence: TGTGCCAGCAGCTCCTCGGCAGCGGGGGGCAATGAGCAGTTCTTC. It specifies CASSSSAAGGNEQFF. This chain connects TRBV7-9 to TRBJ2-1; 9 bases are shared with TRBD2. CDR1 is SEHNR, CDR2 FQNEAQ, per germline (reference sequence). CDR3 length equals 15 residues. Trimming cost V 4 bases and J 6 bases; bases outside gene matches: 7.

This clonotype was counted at least ten times. The rearrangement joins TRBV5-1 to TRBJ1-5; D is undetermined. The V end lost 0 bases, the J end lost 4 bases, and 17 bases lay between the germline ends. The CDR3 covers 17 residues. Germline V lookup: CDR1 SGHRS, CDR2 YFSETQ. CDR3 DNA sequence: TGCGCCAGCAGCTTGGGAGACGGCGGGGAACGGAATCAGCCCCAGCATTTT. Protein product: CASSLGDGGERNQPQHF.

This clonotype was counted between two and nine times. The rearrangement uses TRBV7-9 and TRBJ1-6, with D possibly matching TRBD1 (6 bases). V lost 1 base, J lost 6 bases, and 10 bases lay in between. The CDR3 contains 15 residues. Germline CDR1 and CDR2: SEHNR and FQNEAQ (reference sequence). CDR3 region: CASSLGTASNSPLHF. The CDR3 coding sequence is TGTGCCAGCAGCTTAGGGACAGCTAGTAATTCACCCCTCCACTTT.

This clonotype was recorded a few times. With a much larger clone just one base away, this may be a read error. V and J are TRBV18 and TRBJ2-1; 7 bases align to TRBD2. This CDR3 has 16 residues. Germline V gene data show CDR1 as KGHSH and CDR2 as LQKENI. CDR3 loop: CASPPPGLGSGNEQFF. The CDR3 DNA is TGTGCCAGCCCACCCCCAGGACTAGGGTCTGGCAATGAGCAGTTCTTC.

This clonotype was seen more than once but under ten times. The chain recombines TRBV15 with TRBJ2-5; D may be TRBD2 (6 bases). Germline V gene lookup returns CDR1 LNHNV and CDR2 YYDKDF (reference sequence). Trimming took off 1 base at V and 1 base at J, with 10 bases between the two ends. CDR3 length: 15 amino acids. This chain's CDR3 is CATSRGRGPQETQYF. The CDR3 DNA sequence: TGTGCCACCAGCAGAGGGCGGGGTCCCCAAGAGACCCAGTACTTC.

There are a few counts of this clonotype. This sequence joins TRBV20-1 and TRBJ2-2; D might be TRBD1 or TRBD2, each matching 5 bases. Germline V gene data show CDR1 as DFQATT and CDR2 as SNEGSKA (reference sequence). This CDR3 has 13 residues. V lost 6 bases and J 3 bases, leaving 11 bases between the germline ends. In DNA form, the CDR3 reads TGCAGTGCCCAGGGACCGTACACCGGGGAGCTGTTTTTT. It encodes CSAQGPYTGELFF.

This clonotype came up a few times. A much larger clone differs by one base, so this may be a read error. The chain joins TRBV30 to TRBJ2-2, with 11 bases that match TRBD2. The J segment lost 1 base and the V segment lost 0 bases, leaving 7 bases of the junction unmatched. CDR1 and CDR2 (germline): GTSNPN, SVGIG (reference sequence). The CDR3 contains 18 residues. The CDR3 here is CAWSVALGLAVNTGELFF. The CDR3 DNA sequence: TGTGCCTGGAGTGTTGCACTGGGACTAGCGGTGAACACCGGGGAGCTGTTTTTT.

This clonotype has at least ten counts. This CDR3 is CSARAETEAFF. Here the CDR3 DNA reads TGCAGTGCTAGAGCGGAAACTGAAGCTTTCTTT. The chain couples TRBV20-1 to TRBJ1-1; D unresolved. The germline CDR1 and CDR2 sequences are DFQATT and SNEGSKA (reference sequence). Between the trimmed V and J ends, which lost 1 base and 5 bases, there was a span of 5 bases. The CDR3 length is 11 residues.

Only a few counts were recorded for this clonotype. V and J are TRBV20-1 and TRBJ2-2; the match to TRBD1 covers 10 bases. The V gene end was trimmed by 4 bases and the J gene end by 6 bases; junction bases not matched to a gene: 14. The CDR3 runs 17 residues. Germline V lookup: CDR1 DFQATT, CDR2 SNEGSKA (reference sequence). The CDR3 sequence is CSAKPHDRGHLAGELFF. CDR3 sequence (DNA): TGCAGTGCTAAACCTCATGACAGGGGGCATCTCGCCGGGGAGCTGTTTTTT.

The chain has TRBV20-1 and TRBJ1-6, with D unclear. Germline values: CDR1 DFQATT, CDR2 SNEGSKA (reference sequence). This CDR3 has 17 residues. V was pared by 2 bases and J by 5 bases, with 19 bases between. The DNA for the CDR3 is TGCAGTGCTAGACCCCATGTCTGGGCCCGAGATAATTCACCCCTCCACTTT. This codes for CSARPHVWARDNSPLHF.

This clonotype was recorded at least ten times. The rearrangement joins TRBV3-1 to TRBJ1-4; D might be TRBD1 (6 bases). V was trimmed by 6 bases and J by 7 bases, leaving 15 bases between them. In germline, CDR1 is LGHDT, CDR2 YNNKEL (reference sequence). There are 14 residues in the CDR3. This CDR3 is CASRVRGGGEKLFF. The CDR3 DNA reads TGTGCCAGCAGGGTCAGGGGAGGCGGTGAAAAACTGTTTTTT.

This clonotype was seen a handful of times. V gene TRBV11-2 combines with J gene TRBJ1-2, with unresolved D. In germline, CDR1 is SGHAT, CDR2 FQNNGV. This CDR3 spans 14 amino acids. V lost 5 bases to trimming and J lost 4 bases, with 14 bases between them. The CDR3 here is CASSEPPVRYGYTF. In nucleotides, the CDR3 is TGTGCCAGCAGCGAACCACCGGTCCGCTATGGCTACACCTTC. Complete variable domain (other parts from reference TRBV11-2 and TRBJ1-2): EAGVAQSPRYKIIEKRQSVAFWCNPISGHATLYWYQQILGQGPKLLIQFQNNGVVDDSQLPKDRFSAERLKGVDSTLKIQPAKLEDSAVYLCASSEPPVRYGYTFGSGTRLTVV.

This clonotype was found a few times. This sequence joins TRBV4-1 and TRBJ2-5; 8 positions agree with TRBD2. Germline CDR1 is MGHRA and CDR2 is YSYEKL. This CDR3 is built from 14 residues. V was clipped by 4 bases and J by 4 bases; unmatched bases: 5. CDR3 sequence: CASSRFGLAETQYF. DNA for the CDR3: TGCGCCAGCAGCCGATTCGGACTAGCAGAGACCCAGTACTTC.

This clonotype was recorded a few times. The gene calls are TRBV6-9 and TRBJ1-1, with D maybe TRBD1 (5 bases). The V end lost 4 bases, the J end lost 8 bases, and 11 bases lay between the germline ends. The CDR3 runs to 12 residues. The germline V gene has CDR1 MNHGY and CDR2 SVAAGI. This CDR3 is CASSSPEGEAFF. CDR3 nucleotides: TGTGCCAGCAGTTCTCCGGAGGGGGAAGCTTTCTTT.

The chain links TRBV6-1 to TRBJ1-2, with 11 positions matching TRBD1. This CDR3 is 16 amino acids long. After removal of 7 bases from V and 4 bases from J, the junction contained 11 bases not matched to a gene. The germline gives CDR1 MNHNS, CDR2 SASEGT. CDR3 residues: CASTIYRDRGFYGYTF. The CDR3 DNA follows: TGTGCCAGCACTATATACCGGGACAGGGGGTTCTATGGCTACACCTTC.

This clonotype was counted only a few times. This rearrangement joins TRBV4-1 to TRBJ1-1, with a weak D call TRBD1 (5 bases). CDR1 is MGHRA, CDR2 YSYEKL, per germline. The CDR3 consists of 14 residues. V lost 3 bases and J 0 bases, leaving 8 bases between the germline ends. The CDR3 nucleotides read TGCGCCAGCAGCCACCCGACAGTGAACACTGAAGCTTTCTTT. Translating gives CASSHPTVNTEAFF.

The rearrangement joins TRBV28 to TRBJ1-5; D unresolved. Germline V lookup: CDR1 MDHEN, CDR2 SYDVKM. Trimming pared 5 bases from V and 1 base from J, leaving 30 bases between. This CDR3 contains 21 residues. The CDR3 nucleotides are TGTGCCAGCAGTCCCCTTCAGATTCAAATTCGACGGAAGGGAAGCAATCAGCCCCAGCATTTT. Translated: CASSPLQIQIRRKGSNQPQHF.

This clonotype was picked up a small number of times. This sequence joins TRBV19 and TRBJ1-3, with D possibly TRBD1 on 6 matching bases. V was trimmed by 5 bases and J by 0 bases, leaving 11 bases between them. The germline CDR1 and CDR2 sequences are LNHDA and SQIVND (reference sequence). The CDR3 spans 15 residues. For the CDR3, the DNA is TGTGCCAGTAGTCTACAGGGAAGCTCTGGAAACACCATATATTTT. It codes for CASSLQGSSGNTIYF. Full variable domain (outside the CDR3, taken from reference TRBV19 and TRBJ1-3): DGGITQSPKYLFRKEGQNVTLSCEQNLNHDAMYWYRQDPGQGLRLIYYSQIVNDFQKGDIAEGYSVSREKKESFPLTVTSAQKNPTAFYLCASSLQGSSGNTIYFGEGSWLTVV.

This clonotype was seen many times. This chain links TRBV6-5 with TRBJ1-1; a weak D match, TRBD1 (5 bases). The CDR3 contains 15 residues. The V end lost 4 bases, the J end lost 7 bases, and 19 bases lay between the germline ends. Germline lookup yields CDR1 MNHEY and CDR2 SVGAGI. The CDR3 sequence is CASSSNRDYLSEAFF. The CDR3 nucleotides are TGTGCCAGCAGTTCTAACCGGGACTACCTCAGTGAAGCTTTCTTT.

The gene calls are TRBV20-1 and TRBJ2-5, with 11 bases identical to TRBD1. V lost 5 bases to trimming and J lost 5 bases; unmatched junction nucleotides: 10. In germline, CDR1 is DFQATT, CDR2 SNEGSKA (reference sequence). This CDR3 spans 15 amino acids. Here the CDR3 reads CSARHGQGASETQYF. CDR3 DNA: TGCAGTGCTCGACACGGACAGGGGGCTAGTGAGACCCAGTACTTC.

In its sample, this clonotype was seen many times. V and J are TRBV7-3 and TRBJ2-7; 11 bases map to TRBD2. V shed 1 base, J shed 0 bases, and the junction held 17 bases outside the gene matches. Germline V gives CDR1 SGHTA, CDR2 FQGTGA. The CDR3 totals 21 residues. The CDR3 DNA follows: TGTGCCAGCAGCTTAAGAGAGCCCCTAGCGGGAGGCCTTACTTACTCCTACGAGCAGTACTTC. This encodes CASSLREPLAGGLTYSYEQYF.

This clonotype has a count of ten or more. The chain carries TRBV3-1 and TRBJ2-5; D uncertain. The V gene's germline CDR1 is LGHDT and CDR2 YNNKEL (reference sequence). This CDR3 comprises 14 residues. Trimming took off 1 base at V and 3 bases at J, with 9 bases between the two ends. This CDR3 is CASSQVVGKETQYF. In DNA, the CDR3 is TGTGCCAGCAGCCAAGTTGTTGGAAAAGAGACCCAGTACTTC.